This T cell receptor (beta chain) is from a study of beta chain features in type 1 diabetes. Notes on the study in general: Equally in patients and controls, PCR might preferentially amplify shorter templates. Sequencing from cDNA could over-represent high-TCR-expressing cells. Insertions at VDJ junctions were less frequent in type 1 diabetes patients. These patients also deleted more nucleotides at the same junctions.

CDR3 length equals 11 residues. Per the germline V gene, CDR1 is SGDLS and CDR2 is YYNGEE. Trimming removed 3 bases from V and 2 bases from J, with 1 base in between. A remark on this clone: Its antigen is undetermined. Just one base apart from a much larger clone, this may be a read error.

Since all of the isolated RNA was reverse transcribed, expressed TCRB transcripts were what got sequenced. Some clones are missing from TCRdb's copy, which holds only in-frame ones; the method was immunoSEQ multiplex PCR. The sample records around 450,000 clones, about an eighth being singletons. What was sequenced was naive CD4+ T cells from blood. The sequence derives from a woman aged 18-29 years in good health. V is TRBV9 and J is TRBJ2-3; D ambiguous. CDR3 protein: CASSDTDTQYF. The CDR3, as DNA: TGTGCCAGCAGCGACACAGATACGCAGTATTTT.